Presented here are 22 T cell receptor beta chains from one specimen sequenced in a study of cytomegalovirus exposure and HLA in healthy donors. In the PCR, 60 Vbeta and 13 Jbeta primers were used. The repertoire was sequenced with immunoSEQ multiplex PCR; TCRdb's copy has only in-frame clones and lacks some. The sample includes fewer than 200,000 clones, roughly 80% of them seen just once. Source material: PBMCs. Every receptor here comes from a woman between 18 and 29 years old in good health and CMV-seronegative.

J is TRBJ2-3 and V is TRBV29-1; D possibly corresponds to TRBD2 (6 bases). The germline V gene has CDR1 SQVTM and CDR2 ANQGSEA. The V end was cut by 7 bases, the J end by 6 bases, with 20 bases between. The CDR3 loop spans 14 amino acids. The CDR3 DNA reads TGCAGCGCGGGCACGGCGGGATGGGTCGATACGCAGTATTTT. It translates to CSAGTAGWVDTQYF.

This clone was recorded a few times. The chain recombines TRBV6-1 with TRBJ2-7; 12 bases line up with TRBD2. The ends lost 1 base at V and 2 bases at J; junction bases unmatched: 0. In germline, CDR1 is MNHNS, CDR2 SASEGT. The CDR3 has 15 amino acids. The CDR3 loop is CASSEGLAGAYEQYV. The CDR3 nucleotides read TGTGCCAGCAGTGAAGGACTAGCGGGAGCCTACGAGCAGTACGTC.

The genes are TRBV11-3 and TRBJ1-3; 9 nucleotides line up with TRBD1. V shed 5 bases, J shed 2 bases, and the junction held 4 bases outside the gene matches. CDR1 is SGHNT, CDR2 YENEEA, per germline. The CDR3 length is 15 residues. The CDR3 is CASSVRTGAGNTIYF. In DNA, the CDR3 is TGTGCCAGCAGCGTACGGACAGGGGCTGGAAACACCATATATTTT.

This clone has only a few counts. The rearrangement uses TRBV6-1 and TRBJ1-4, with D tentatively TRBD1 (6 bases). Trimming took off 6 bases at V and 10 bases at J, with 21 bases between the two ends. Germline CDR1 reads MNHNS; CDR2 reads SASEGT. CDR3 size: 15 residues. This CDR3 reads CASREPGQGVSKLFF. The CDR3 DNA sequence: TGTGCCAGCAGAGAACCGGGACAAGGAGTGTCAAAACTGTTTTTT.

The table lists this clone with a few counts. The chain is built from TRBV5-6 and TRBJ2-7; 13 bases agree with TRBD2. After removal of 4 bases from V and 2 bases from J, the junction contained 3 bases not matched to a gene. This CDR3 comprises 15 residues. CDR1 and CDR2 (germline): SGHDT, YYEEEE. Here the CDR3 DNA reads TGTGCCAGCAGCCGGGGACTAGCGGGGCCCTACGAGCAGTACGTC. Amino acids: CASSRGLAGPYEQYV.

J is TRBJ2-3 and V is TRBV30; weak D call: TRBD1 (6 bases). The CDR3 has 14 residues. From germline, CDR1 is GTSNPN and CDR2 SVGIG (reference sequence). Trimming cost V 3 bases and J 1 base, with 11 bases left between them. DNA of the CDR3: TGTGCCTGGAGCGGGACACGCGGCACAGATACGCAGTATTTT. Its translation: CAWSGTRGTDTQYF.

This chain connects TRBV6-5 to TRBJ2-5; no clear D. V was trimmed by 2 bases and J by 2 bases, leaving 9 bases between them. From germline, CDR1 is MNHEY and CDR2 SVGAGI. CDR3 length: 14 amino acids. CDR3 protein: CASSYVEEQETQYF. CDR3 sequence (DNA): TGTGCCAGCAGTTACGTAGAGGAGCAAGAGACCCAGTACTTC.

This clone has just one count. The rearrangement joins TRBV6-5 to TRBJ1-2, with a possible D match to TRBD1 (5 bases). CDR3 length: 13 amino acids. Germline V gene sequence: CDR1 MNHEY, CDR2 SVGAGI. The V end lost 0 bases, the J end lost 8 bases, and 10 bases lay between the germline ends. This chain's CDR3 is CASSYSQGRGYTF. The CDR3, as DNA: TGTGCCAGCAGTTACTCCCAGGGTCGCGGCTACACCTTC.

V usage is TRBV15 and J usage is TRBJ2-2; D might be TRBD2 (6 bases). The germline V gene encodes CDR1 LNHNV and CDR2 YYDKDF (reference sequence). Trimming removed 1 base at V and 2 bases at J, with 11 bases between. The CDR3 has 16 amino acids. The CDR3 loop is CATSRGGESNTGELFF. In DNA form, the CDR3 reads TGTGCCACCAGCAGAGGGGGGGAATCTAACACCGGGGAGCTGTTTTTT.

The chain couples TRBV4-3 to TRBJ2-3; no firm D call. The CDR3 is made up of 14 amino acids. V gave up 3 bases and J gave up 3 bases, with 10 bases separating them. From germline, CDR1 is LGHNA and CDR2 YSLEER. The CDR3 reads CASSHQQWTDTQYF. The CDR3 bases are TGCGCCAGCAGCCATCAACAGTGGACAGATACGCAGTATTTT.

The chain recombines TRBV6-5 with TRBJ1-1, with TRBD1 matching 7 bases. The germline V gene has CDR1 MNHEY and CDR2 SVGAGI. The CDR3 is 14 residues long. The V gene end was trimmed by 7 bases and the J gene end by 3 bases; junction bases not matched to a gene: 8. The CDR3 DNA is TGTGCCAGCAACCGACAGGGTAGGGACACTGAAGCTTTCTTT. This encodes CASNRQGRDTEAFF.

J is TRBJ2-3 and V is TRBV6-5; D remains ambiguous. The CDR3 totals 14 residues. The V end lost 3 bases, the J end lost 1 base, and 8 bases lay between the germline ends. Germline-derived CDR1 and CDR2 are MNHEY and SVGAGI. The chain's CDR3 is CASSYFLGTDTQYF. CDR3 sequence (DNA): TGTGCCAGCAGTTATTTTCTCGGCACAGATACGCAGTATTTT.

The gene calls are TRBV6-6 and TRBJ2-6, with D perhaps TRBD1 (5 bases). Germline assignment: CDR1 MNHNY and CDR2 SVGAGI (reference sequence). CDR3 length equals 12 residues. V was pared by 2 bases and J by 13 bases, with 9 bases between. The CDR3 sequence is CASSYGQGVLTF. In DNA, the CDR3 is TGTGCCAGCAGTTACGGGCAGGGTGTCCTGACTTTC.

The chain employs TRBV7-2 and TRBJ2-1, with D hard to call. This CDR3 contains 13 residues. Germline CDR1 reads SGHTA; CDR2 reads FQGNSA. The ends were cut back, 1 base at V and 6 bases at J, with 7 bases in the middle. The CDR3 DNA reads TGTGCCAGCAGCTTAGACAGATCCAATGAGCAGTTCTTC. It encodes CASSLDRSNEQFF.

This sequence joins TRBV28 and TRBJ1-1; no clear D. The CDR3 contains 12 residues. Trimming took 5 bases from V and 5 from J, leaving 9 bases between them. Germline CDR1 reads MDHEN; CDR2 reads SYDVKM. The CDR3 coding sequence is TGTGCCAGCAGTCAGAGGGTTACTGAAGCTTTCTTT. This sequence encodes CASSQRVTEAFF.

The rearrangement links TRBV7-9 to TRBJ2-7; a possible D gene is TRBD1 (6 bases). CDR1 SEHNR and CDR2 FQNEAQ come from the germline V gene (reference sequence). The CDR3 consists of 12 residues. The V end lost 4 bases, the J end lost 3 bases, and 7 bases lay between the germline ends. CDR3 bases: TGTGCCAGCAGCTGGGACATCTACGAGCAGTACTTC. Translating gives CASSWDIYEQYF.

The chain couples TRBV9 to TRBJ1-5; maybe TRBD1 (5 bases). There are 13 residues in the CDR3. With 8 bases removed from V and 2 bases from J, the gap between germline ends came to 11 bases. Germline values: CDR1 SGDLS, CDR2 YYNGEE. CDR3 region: CASSAGGNQPQHF. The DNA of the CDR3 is TGTGCCAGTTCCGCGGGGGGCAATCAGCCCCAGCATTTT.

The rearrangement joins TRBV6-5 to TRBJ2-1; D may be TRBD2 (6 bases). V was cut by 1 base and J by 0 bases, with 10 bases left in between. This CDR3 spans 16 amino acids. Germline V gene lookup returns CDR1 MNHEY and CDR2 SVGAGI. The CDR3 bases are TGTGCCAGCAGTTACTTGCGGGACCCCTCCTACAATGAGCAGTTCTTC. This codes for CASSYLRDPSYNEQFF.

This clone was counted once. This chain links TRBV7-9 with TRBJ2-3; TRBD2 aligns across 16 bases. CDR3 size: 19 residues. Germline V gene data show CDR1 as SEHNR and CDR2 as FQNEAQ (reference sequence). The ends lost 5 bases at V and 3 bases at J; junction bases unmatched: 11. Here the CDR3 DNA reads TGTGCCAGCAGCCCTAGAGGGGGGACTAGCGGGAGGGGGACAGATACGCAGTATTTT. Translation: CASSPRGGTSGRGTDTQYF.

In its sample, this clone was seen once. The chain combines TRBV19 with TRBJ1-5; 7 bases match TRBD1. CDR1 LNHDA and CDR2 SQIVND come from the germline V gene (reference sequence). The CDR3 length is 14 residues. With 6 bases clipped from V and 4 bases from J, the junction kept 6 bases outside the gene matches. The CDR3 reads CASSYRGGNQPQHF. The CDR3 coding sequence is TGTGCCAGTAGCTACAGGGGAGGTAATCAGCCCCAGCATTTT.

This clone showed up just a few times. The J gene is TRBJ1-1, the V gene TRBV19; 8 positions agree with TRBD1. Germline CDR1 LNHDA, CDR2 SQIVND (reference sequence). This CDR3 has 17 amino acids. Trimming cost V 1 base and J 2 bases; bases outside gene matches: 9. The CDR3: CASSIGIRTGLNTEAFF. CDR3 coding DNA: TGTGCCAGTAGTATAGGAATCCGGACAGGGTTAAACACTGAAGCTTTCTTT.

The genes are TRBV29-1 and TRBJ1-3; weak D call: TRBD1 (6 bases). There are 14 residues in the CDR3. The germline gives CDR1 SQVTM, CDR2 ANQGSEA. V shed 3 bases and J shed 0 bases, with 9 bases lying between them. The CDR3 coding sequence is TGCAGCGTTGAGGGACAAGACTCTGGAAACACCATATATTTT. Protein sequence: CSVEGQDSGNTIYF.